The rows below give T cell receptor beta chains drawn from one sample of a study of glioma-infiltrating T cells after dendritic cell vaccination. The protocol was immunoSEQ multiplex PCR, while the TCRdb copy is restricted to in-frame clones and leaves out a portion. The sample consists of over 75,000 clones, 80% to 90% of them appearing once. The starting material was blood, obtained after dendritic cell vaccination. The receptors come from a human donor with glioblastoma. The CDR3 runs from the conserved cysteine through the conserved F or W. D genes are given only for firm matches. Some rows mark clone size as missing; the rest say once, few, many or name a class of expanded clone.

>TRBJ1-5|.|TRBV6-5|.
TGTGCCAGCAGCCTTGGGCCTTGGAATCAGCCCCAGCATTTT
CASSLGPWNQPQHF
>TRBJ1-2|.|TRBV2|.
TGTGCCAGCAGAACTGGACAGACTAACTATGGCTACACCTTC
CASRTGQTNYGYTF
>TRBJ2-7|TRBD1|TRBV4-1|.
TGCGCCAGCAGCCAAAGGGACAGTCCTTTCTACGAGCAGTACTTC
CASSQRDSPFYEQYF
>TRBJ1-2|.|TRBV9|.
TGTGCCAGCAGCGTAGCGTTCGGGTCTGGCTACACCTTC
CASSVAFGSGYTF
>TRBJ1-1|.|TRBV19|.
TGTGCCAGTAGTTCGTCTGCAGGGATTTCAGAAGCTTTCTTT
CASSSSAGISEAFF
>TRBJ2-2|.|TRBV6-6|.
TGTGCCGGAAGGGGGGGAGTCGGGGAGCTGTTTTTT
CAGRGGVGELFF
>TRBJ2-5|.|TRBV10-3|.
TGTGCCATCCGGGTTGATGGGTCCCAGTACTTC
CAIRVDGSQYF
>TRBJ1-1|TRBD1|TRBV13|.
TGTGCCAGCAGCCCGGGACAGGGATTGTCTGAAGCTTTCTTT
CASSPGQGLSEAFF
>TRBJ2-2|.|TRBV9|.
TGTGCCAGCAGCCGAGATCCCAACCTGAATACCGGGGAGCTGTTTTTT
CASSRDPNLNTGELFF
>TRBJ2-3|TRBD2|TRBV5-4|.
TGTGCCAGCAGCTCGGCGGGAGGGCCGAGCACAGATACGCAGTATTTT
CASSSAGGPSTDTQYF
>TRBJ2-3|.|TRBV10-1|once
TGCGCCAGCAGTGATTCGGGAAGAGAGACCGGCACAGATACGCAGTATTTT
CASSDSGRETGTDTQYF
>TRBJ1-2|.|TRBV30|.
TGTGCCTGTCAATTACAAGCTAACTATGGCTACACCTTC
CACQLQANYGYTF
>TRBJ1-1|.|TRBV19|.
TGTGCCAGTAGTATTTCACTCGGTTACACTGAAGCTTTCTTT
CASSISLGYTEAFF
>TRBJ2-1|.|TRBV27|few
TGTGCCAGCAGTTTGTTCCTAGCGTTCGATGAGCAGTTCTTC
CASSLFLAFDEQFF
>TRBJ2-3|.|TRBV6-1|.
TGTGCCAGCACCCAGACAGATACGCAGTATTTT
CASTQTDTQYF
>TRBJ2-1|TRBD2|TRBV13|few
TGTGCCAGCAGCCACACTAGCGGGAGTTACAATGAGCAGTTCTTC
CASSHTSGSYNEQFF
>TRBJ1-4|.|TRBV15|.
TGTGCCACCAGCGGCGGGGGTGATAATGAAAAACTGTTTTTT
CATSGGGDNEKLFF
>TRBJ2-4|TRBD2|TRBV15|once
TGTGCCACCAGCAGAGACCGGGAGGGCCTGAACATTCAGTACTTC
CATSRDREGLNIQYF
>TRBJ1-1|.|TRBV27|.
TGTGCCAGCAGTCCTTCTTGGGGGCAGCCTGAAGCTTTCTTT
CASSPSWGQPEAFF
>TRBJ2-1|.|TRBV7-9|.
TGTGCCAGCAGGTATGAGGGCGAGCAGTTCTTC
CASRYEGEQFF